This TCR beta chain is from a study of cytomegalovirus exposure and HLA in healthy donors. Of note for this clone: Its matching antigen is unknown.

The length of the CDR3 is 14 residues. V was pared by 2 bases and J by 5 bases, with 5 bases of the junction left unmatched. Germline V CDR1 and CDR2: SGHTA, FQGNSA. This PCR relied on a set of 60 Vbeta primers and 13 Jbeta primers. The authors' processing: Later, an analysis found approximately 80 million unique TCR beta chains, and roughly 9.9 million of these were shared. Clones were read by immunoSEQ multiplex PCR, and TCRdb kept only the in-frame ones, dropping some. From that table come the V and J calls and clone size; the DNA was used to work out D and trimming. This table has 190,000 or so clones, 70% to 85% appearing once. Study-wide findings and caveats: Later findings reportedly placed an Asian-associated ancestry cluster below the approximately 650-donor mean for N-insertions.

The J gene is TRBJ1-1, the V gene TRBV7-2; 7 bases are shared with TRBD1. Material: PBMCs. The sequence derives from a boy aged 2 to 10 in good health and CMV-seronegative. CDR3 sequence: CASSLTSGGTEAFF. The CDR3, as DNA: TGTGCCAGCAGCTTAACCTCAGGGGGAACTGAAGCTTTCTTT.